This T cell receptor (beta chain) emerged from a study of brain T cells in children with intractable seizures. Study-wide results and caveats: Pre-surgery blood may have been undersampled, hiding some clones. Patients' HCMV serostatus was unknown; virus specificity rests on CDR3 similarity alone.

Surgery cases with the highest brain T cell transcript signatures were chosen for sequencing. Before surgery, patients took at least one anti-epileptic drug. CDR1 is LGHNT, CDR2 FRNRAP, per germline. J was trimmed by 1 base and V by 7 bases; bases with no gene match: 3. The CDR3 is 13 amino acids. A note on this clone: Its target is not known.

Data came from immunoSEQ multiplex PCR; TCRdb stores just in-frame clones and leaves some out. The data contain 80,000 or so clones, just over 90% of them singletons. The source of this sequence is a boy in the first two years of life with tuberous sclerosis and intractable seizures. The V call is TRBV12-5, the J call TRBJ2-5; 7 bases are a match to TRBD1. The sample in question was peripheral blood, obtained at surgery. The CDR3 loop reads CASVAGGQETQYF. CDR3 in DNA: TGTGCTAGTGTTGCAGGGGGCCAAGAGACCCAGTACTTC.